What follows describes a single TCR beta chain. Its antigen is as yet unknown. Unique molecular identifiers were used to barcode this TCRbeta library. TCRdb fed the PCR reads into MiXCR, producing one record per CDR3 protein. The sample lists roughly 350,000 distinct CDR3 sequences, roughly 15% occurring once. The sample comes from a study of T-cell reconstitution after alpha-beta-depleted transplantation in children. General study points: About two months after transplant, alpha-beta T cells reportedly came from several hundred expanded graft clones. Diversity of TCRbeta at day 60 was high in some patients, arising from surviving recipient T cells and thymic progenitors. One year after transplant, T-cell counts and diversity came mostly from newly produced T cells.

The CDR3 length is 12 residues. V gave up 10 bases and J gave up 5 bases, with 14 bases separating them. CDR1 ENHRY and CDR2 SYGVKD come from the germline V gene. The sample in question was PBMCs, mostly from graft donor cells, obtained 360 days after TCRalphabeta/CD19-depleted stem cell transplant. The sequence was obtained from a male patient between 2 and 9 years old who had a stem cell transplant for acute lymphoblastic leukemia, so the T cells may come from the graft donor. The V and J genes are TRBV10-3 and TRBJ2-5, with D possibly matching TRBD2 (6 bases). For the CDR3, the DNA is TGTGCCACCGAGGGGACTGGGGAGACCCAGTACTTC. It is translated as CATEGTGETQYF.